Each of the 4 T cell receptor beta chains below was sequenced from the same sample in a study of early T cells in non-severe SARS-CoV-2 infection (TCRdb year 2021). The library was obtained by 5' RACE. The sequencer was a NextSeq 500. TCRdb cleaned the public reads at Q25 with fastp, built clones with MiXCR and kept in-frame beta chains. Entries that share a CDR3 protein sequence are merged under the most common genes and DNA. The sample records about 52,000 distinct CDR3 sequences, 11% of which are singletons. The ten largest clones take up less than 15% of the sample. Sequenced: whole blood. The source is an adult who was a healthcare worker with PCR-confirmed SARS-CoV-2 infection or an uninfected control (not recorded which).

This clonotype has a count of ten or more. This chain links TRBV18 with TRBJ1-2; possibly TRBD1 for D (5 bases). Per the germline V gene, CDR1 is KGHSH and CDR2 is LQKENI. Trimming removed 3 bases from V and 4 bases from J, with 12 bases in between. This CDR3 region has 14 residues. The CDR3 nucleotides read TGTGCCAGCTCACCGGAGAGAGGGGTCTATGGCTACACCTTC. Its protein product is CASSPERGVYGYTF.

This clonotype was recorded at least ten times. At one boundary the junction diverges from the germline segment, which might be a read error. The rearrangement uses TRBV6-1 and TRBJ2-1; D uncertain. This CDR3 has 14 residues. CDR1 is MNHNS and CDR2 is SASEGT in the germline V gene. CDR3 nucleotide sequence: TGTGCCAGCAGTGAGGGTCCTTCCTCCAATGAGCAGTTCTTC. This translates into CASSEGPSSNEQFF.

This clonotype was counted many times. The genes are TRBV4-2 and TRBJ2-7, with D possibly called TRBD1 or TRBD2 (5 bases each). Germline values: CDR1 LGHNA, CDR2 YNFKEQ. V lost 3 bases, J lost 2 bases, and 17 bases lay in between. The CDR3 sequence is 16 residues long. CDR3 DNA sequence: TGTGCCAGCAGCCAGGGGGATGGACCCGAGGCCTACGAGCAGTACTTC. It encodes CASSQGDGPEAYEQYF.

This clonotype was observed a few times. The V gene is TRBV2, the J gene TRBJ2-3; tentative D call: TRBD2 (6 bases). V was clipped by 6 bases and J by 9 bases, with 19 bases between them. Germline values: CDR1 SNHLY, CDR2 FYNNEI. The CDR3 sequence is 14 residues long. CDR3 bases: TGTGCCAGCAGCCCCGGGACTGTCGTTAAGACGCAGTATTTT. Protein sequence: CASSPGTVVKTQYF. The full variable domain, in which reference TRBV2 and TRBJ2-3 provide the parts outside the CDR3, is EPEVTQTPSHQVTQMGQEVILRCVPISNHLYFYWYRQILGQKVEFLVSFYNNEISEKSEIFDDQFSVERPDGSNFTLKIRSTKLEDSAMYFCASSPGTVVKTQYFGPGTRLTVL.